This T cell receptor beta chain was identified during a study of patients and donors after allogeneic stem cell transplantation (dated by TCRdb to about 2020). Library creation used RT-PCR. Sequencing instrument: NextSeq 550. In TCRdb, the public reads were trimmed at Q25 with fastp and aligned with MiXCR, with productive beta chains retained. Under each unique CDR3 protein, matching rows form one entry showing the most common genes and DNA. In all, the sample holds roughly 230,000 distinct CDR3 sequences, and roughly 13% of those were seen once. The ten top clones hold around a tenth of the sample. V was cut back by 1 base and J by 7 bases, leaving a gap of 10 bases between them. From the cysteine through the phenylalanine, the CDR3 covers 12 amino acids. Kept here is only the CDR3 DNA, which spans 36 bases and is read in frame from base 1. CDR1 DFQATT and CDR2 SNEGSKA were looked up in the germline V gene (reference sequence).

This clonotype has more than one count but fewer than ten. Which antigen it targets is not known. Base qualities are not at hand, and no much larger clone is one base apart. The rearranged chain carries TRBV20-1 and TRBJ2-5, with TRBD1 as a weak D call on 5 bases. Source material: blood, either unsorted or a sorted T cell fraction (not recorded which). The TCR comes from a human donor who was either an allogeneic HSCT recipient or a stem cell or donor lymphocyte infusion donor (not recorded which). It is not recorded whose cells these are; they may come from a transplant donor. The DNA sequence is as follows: TGCAGTGCTAGAGGAAACCAGGGGACCCAGTACTTC. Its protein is CSARGNQGTQYF.